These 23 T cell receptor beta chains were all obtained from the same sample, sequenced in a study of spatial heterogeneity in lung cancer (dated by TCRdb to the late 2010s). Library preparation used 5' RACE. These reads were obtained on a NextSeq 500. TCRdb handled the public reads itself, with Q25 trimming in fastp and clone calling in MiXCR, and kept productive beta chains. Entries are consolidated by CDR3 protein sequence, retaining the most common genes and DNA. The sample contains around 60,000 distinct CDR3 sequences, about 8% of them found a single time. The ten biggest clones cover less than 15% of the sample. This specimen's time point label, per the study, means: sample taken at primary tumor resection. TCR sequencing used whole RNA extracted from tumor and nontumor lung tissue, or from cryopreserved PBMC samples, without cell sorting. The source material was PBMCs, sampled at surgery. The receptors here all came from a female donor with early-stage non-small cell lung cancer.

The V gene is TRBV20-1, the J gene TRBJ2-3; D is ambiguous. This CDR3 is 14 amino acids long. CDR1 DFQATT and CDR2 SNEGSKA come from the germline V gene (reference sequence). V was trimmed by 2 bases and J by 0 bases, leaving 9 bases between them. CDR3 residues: CSARPQASTDTQYF. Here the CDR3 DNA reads TGCAGTGCTAGACCCCAGGCTAGCACAGATACGCAGTATTTT.

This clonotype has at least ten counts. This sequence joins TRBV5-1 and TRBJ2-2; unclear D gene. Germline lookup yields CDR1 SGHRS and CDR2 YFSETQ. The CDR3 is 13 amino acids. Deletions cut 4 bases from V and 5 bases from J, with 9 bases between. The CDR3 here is CASSPHRTGELFF. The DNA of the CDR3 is TGCGCCAGCAGCCCACACCGTACCGGGGAGCTGTTTTTT.

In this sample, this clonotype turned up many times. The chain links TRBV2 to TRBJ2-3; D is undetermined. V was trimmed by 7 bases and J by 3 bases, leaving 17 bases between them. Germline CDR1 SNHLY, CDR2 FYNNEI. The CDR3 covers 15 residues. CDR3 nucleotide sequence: TGTGCCAGCAATAGAGACCCTACGGATACAGATACGCAGTATTTT. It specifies CASNRDPTDTDTQYF.

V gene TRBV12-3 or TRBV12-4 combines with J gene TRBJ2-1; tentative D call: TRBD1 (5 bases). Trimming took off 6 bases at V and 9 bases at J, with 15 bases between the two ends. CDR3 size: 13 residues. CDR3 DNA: TGTGCCAGCAGGGAGACAGTAGACCTTGAGCAGTTCTTC. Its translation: CASRETVDLEQFF.

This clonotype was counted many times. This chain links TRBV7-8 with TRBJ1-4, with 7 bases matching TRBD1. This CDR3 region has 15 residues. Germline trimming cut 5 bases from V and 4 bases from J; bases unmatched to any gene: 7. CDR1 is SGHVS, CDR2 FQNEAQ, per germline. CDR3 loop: CASSRPDRVNEKLFF. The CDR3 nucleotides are TGTGCCAGCAGCCGTCCAGACAGGGTTAATGAAAAACTGTTTTTT.

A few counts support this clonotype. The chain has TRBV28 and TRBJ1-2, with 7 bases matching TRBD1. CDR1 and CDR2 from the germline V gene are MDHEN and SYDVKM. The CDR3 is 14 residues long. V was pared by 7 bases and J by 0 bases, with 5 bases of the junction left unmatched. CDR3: CASNEGATNYGYTF. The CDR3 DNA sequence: TGTGCCAGCAACGAGGGGGCTACTAACTATGGCTACACCTTC.

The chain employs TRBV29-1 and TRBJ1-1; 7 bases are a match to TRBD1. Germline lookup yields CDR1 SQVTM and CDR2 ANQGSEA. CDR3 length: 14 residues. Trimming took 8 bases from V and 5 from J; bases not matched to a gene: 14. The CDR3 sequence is CSMKLTGRETEAFF. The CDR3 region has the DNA TGCAGCATGAAGTTGACAGGGAGAGAAACTGAAGCTTTCTTT.

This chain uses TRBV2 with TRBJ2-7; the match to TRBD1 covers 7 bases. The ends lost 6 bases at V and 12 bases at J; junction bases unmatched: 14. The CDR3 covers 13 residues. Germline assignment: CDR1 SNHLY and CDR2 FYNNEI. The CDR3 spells CASSDRGTAILYV. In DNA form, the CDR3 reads TGTGCCAGCAGCGACCGAGGGACAGCAATCTTGTACGTC.

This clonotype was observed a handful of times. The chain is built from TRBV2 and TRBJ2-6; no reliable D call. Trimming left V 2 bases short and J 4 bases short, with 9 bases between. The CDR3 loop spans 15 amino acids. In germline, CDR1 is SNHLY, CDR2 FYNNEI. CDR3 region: CASSESVKGANVLTF. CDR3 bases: TGTGCCAGCAGTGAATCAGTGAAGGGGGCCAACGTCCTGACTTTC.

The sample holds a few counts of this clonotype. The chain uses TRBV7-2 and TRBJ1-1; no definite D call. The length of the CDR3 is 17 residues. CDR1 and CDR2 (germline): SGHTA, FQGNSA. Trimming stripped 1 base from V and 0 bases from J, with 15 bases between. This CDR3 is CASSLGLPGTMNTEAFF. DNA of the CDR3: TGTGCCAGCAGCTTAGGGCTACCGGGAACAATGAACACTGAAGCTTTCTTT.

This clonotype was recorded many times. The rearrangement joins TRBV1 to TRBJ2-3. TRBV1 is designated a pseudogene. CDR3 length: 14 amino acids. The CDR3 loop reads CTSPNSSSTDTQYF. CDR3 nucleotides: TGCACCAGCCCGAATAGCAGTAGCACAGATACGCAGTATTTT.

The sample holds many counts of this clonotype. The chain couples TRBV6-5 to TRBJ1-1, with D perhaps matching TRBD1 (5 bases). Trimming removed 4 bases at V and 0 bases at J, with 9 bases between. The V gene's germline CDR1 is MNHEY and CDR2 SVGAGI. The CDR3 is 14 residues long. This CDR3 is CASSWGSMNTEAFF. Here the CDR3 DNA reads TGTGCCAGCAGTTGGGGCAGTATGAACACTGAAGCTTTCTTT.

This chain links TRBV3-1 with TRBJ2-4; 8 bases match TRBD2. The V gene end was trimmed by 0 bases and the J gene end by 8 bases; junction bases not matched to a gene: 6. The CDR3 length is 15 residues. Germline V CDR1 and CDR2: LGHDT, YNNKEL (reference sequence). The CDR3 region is CASSQDLSGGDIQYF. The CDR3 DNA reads TGTGCCAGCAGCCAAGATCTAAGCGGGGGAGACATTCAGTACTTC.

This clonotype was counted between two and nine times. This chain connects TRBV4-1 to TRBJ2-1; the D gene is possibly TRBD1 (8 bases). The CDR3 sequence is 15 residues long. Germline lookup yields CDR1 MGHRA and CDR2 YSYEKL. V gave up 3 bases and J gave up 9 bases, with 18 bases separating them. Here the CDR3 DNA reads TGCGCCAGCAGCCAGGGGGGGACAGGTTTAGGTGAGCAGTTCTTC. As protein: CASSQGGTGLGEQFF.

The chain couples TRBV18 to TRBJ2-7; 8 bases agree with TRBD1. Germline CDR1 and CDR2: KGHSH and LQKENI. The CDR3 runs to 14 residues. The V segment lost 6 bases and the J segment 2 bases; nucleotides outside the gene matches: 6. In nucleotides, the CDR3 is TGTGCCAGCTCCCCGGGACAGGAGCCCTACGAGCAGTACGTC. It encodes CASSPGQEPYEQYV.

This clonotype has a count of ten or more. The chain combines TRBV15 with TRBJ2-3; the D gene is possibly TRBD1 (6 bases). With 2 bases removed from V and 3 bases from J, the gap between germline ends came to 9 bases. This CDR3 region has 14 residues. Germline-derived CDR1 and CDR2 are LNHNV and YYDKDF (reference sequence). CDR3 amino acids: CATSRTGQTDTQYF. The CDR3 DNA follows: TGTGCCACCAGCAGAACAGGACAGACAGATACGCAGTATTTT. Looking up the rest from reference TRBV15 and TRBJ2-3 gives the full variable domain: DAMVIQNPRYQVTQFGKPVTLSCSQTLNHNVMYWYQQKSSQAPKLLFHYYDKDFNNEADTPDNFQSRRPNTSFCFLDIRSPGLGDTAMYLCATSRTGQTDTQYFGPGTRLTVL.

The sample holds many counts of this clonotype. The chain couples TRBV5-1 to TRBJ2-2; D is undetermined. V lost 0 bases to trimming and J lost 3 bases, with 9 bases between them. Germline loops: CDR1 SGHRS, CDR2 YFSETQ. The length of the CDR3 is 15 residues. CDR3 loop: CASSLVPGHTGELFF. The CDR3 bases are TGCGCCAGCAGCTTGGTTCCGGGTCACACCGGGGAGCTGTTTTTT.

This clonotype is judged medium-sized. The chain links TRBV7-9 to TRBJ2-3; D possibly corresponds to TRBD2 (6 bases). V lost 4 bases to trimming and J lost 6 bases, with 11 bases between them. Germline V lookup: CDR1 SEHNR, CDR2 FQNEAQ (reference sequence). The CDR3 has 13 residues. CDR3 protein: CASSSTRMDTQYF. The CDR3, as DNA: TGTGCCAGCAGCTCGACTAGGATGGATACGCAGTATTTT. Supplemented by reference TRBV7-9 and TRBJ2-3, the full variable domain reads DTGVSQNPRHKITKRGQNVTFRCDPISEHNRLYWYRQTLGQGPEFLTYFQNEAQLEKSRLLSDRFSAERPKGSFSTLEIQRTEQGDSAMYLCASSSTRMDTQYFGPGTRLTVL.

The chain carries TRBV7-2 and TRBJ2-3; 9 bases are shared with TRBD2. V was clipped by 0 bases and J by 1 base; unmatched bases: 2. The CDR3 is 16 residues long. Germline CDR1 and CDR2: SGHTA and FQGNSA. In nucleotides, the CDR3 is TGTGCCAGCAGCTTAGCTATAGCGGGAGGCACAGATACGCAGTATTTT. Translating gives CASSLAIAGGTDTQYF.

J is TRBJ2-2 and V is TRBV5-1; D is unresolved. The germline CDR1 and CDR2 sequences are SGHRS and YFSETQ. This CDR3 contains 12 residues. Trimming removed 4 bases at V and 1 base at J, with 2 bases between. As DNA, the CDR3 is TGCGCCAGCAGCGAGAACACCGGGGAGCTGTTTTTT. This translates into CASSENTGELFF.

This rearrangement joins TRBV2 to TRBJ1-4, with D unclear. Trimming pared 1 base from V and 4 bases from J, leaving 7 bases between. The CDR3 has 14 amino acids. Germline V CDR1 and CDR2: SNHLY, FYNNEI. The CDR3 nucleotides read TGTGCCAGCAGTGAAGGCAGCCTTAATGAAAAACTGTTTTTT. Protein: CASSEGSLNEKLFF.

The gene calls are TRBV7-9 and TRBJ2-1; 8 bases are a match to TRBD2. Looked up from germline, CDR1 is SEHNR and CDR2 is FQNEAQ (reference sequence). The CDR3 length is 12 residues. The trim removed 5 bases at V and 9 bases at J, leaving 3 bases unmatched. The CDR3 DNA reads TGTGCCAGCAGCCTGACTAGCGCTGAGCAGTTCTTC. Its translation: CASSLTSAEQFF.

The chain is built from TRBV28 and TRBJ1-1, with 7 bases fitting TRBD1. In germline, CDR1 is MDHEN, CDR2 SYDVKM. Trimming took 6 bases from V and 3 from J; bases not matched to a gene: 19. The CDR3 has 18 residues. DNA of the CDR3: TGTGCCAGCAGCCCGCCGGGGCAGGGGGGTCTAGCGTACACTGAAGCTTTCTTT. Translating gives CASSPPGQGGLAYTEAFF.